The count of the clone carrying this TCR beta chain is one. Antigen unknown. This CDR3 contains 15 residues. CDR1 and CDR2 (germline): LNHNV, YYDKDF (reference sequence). With 3 bases clipped from V and 7 bases from J, the junction kept 5 bases outside the gene matches. This sample was taken from a study of OX40 agonist ivuxolimab in advanced cancers. Study-level information: Ivuxolimab, an agonist antibody against OX40 (CD134), was given to patients. Study findings and constraints: People who partly responded at 0.1-3.0 mg/kg had some of the least clonal expansion seen. On average, CD8+ T cells had more expanded clones than CD4+.

Clones were read by immunoSEQ multiplex PCR, and TCRdb kept only the in-frame ones, dropping some. The repertoire holds 35,000 to 45,000 clones, with about 90% as singletons. The chain is built from TRBV15 and TRBJ2-1; 11 bases fit TRBD2. The TCR sequence derives from an adult with an advanced solid tumor such as melanoma, head and neck, liver or kidney cancer. The sample here was CD4+ or CD8+ T cells sorted from blood, taken in a trial of the OX40 agonist ivuxolimab. CDR3 bases: TGTGCCACCAGCAGGACTAGCGGGAATGATAATGAGCAGTTCTTC. This gives the protein CATSRTSGNDNEQFF.